Shown below are 19 T cell receptor beta chains from a single sample sequenced in a study of cytomegalovirus exposure and HLA in healthy donors. The PCR ran on 60 Vbeta and 13 Jbeta primers. Sequencing used immunoSEQ multiplex PCR; TCRdb keeps in-frame clones, though not all of them. The table includes approximately 120,000 clones, around 77% detected once. The sample consisted of PBMCs. The origin of the receptors is a woman aged 40 to 55 in good health and CMV-seropositive.

V gene TRBV5-4 combines with J gene TRBJ2-7, with D possibly being TRBD1 (6 bases). The CDR3 runs to 15 residues. Trimming stripped 4 bases from V and 1 base from J, with 15 bases between. Germline CDR1 reads SGHNT; CDR2 reads YYREEE (reference sequence). The CDR3 DNA follows: TGTGCCAGCAGCCAACCCGGGACACTATCCTACGAGCAGTACTTC. Translation: CASSQPGTLSYEQYF. Full variable domain (outside the CDR3, taken from reference TRBV5-4 and TRBJ2-7): ETGVTQSPTHLIKTRGQQVTLRCSSQSGHNTVSWYQQALGQGPQFIFQYYREEENGRGNFPPRFSGLQFPNYSSELNVNALELDDSALYLCASSQPGTLSYEQYFGPGTRLTVT.

V gene TRBV6-1 combines with J gene TRBJ2-2; the match to TRBD2 covers 12 bases. Germline V CDR1 and CDR2: MNHNS, SASEGT. J gave up 6 bases and V 4 bases, and 6 bases lay outside the gene matches. CDR3 size: 16 residues. DNA of the CDR3: TGTGCCAGCAGTGGTGGACTAGCGGGATTGCCCGGGGAGCTGTTTTTT. Protein: CASSGGLAGLPGELFF.

The chain recombines TRBV28 with TRBJ1-2; D may be TRBD1 (5 bases). The V gene's germline CDR1 is MDHEN and CDR2 SYDVKM. This CDR3 region has 14 residues. V lost 0 bases and J lost 6, with 11 bases in between. The CDR3 nucleotides are TGTGCCAGCAGTTTATGGGTAGGGGTGAATGGCTACACCTTC. Translated: CASSLWVGVNGYTF.

The genes are TRBV6-1 and TRBJ2-3, with 13 bases lining up with TRBD2. The length of the CDR3 is 14 residues. Germline V CDR1 and CDR2: MNHNS, SASEGT. With V trimmed by 6 bases and J by 4 bases, 1 base remained unmatched. CDR3 amino acids: CASRLAGGPDTQYF. As DNA, the CDR3 is TGTGCCAGCAGACTAGCGGGAGGGCCAGATACGCAGTATTTT.

This chain joins TRBV19 and TRBJ2-7; D gene unclear. The length of the CDR3 is 14 residues. Germline V gene data show CDR1 as LNHDA and CDR2 as SQIVND (reference sequence). V was cut by 10 bases and J by 0 bases, with 16 bases left in between. This CDR3 reads CATTRGQSSYEQYF. For the CDR3, the DNA is TGTGCCACCACGCGTGGGCAGAGCTCCTACGAGCAGTACTTC.

The J gene is TRBJ1-3, the V gene TRBV2; D not resolved. The CDR3 extends over 15 amino acids. CDR1 SNHLY and CDR2 FYNNEI come from the germline V gene. The ends were cut back, 2 bases at V and 4 bases at J, with 12 bases in the middle. Here the CDR3 DNA reads TGTGCCAGCAGTGAATACTCCTACCGCGGAAACACCATATATTTT. Translation gives CASSEYSYRGNTIYF.

This clone was seen only a few times. This chain links TRBV5-6 with TRBJ2-2; 12 bases agree with TRBD2. V lost 3 bases to trimming and J lost 4 bases; unmatched junction nucleotides: 1. CDR3 size: 15 residues. Germline CDR1 SGHDT, CDR2 YYEEEE. The CDR3 region is CASSSGLAGTGELFF. In DNA, the CDR3 is TGTGCCAGCAGCTCGGGACTAGCGGGCACCGGGGAGCTGTTTTTT.

This clone was found a few times. In DNA, the CDR3 is TGTGCCAGCAGCCCCACAGCCGGTAACTATGGCTACACCTTC. It codes for CASSPTAGNYGYTF. This rearrangement joins TRBV5-4 to TRBJ1-2; unclear D gene. The germline gives CDR1 SGHNT, CDR2 YYREEE (reference sequence). The CDR3 covers 14 residues. V gave up 4 bases and J gave up 1 base, with 11 bases separating them.

This sequence joins TRBV7-6 and TRBJ2-1, with a tentative D call TRBD2 (5 bases). This CDR3 spans 16 amino acids. V was shortened by 1 base and J by 0 bases, with 10 bases between the two germline ends. Germline V gene lookup returns CDR1 SGHVS and CDR2 FNYEAQ. The CDR3 spells CASSLGPAASYNEQFF. The CDR3 DNA sequence: TGTGCCAGCAGCTTAGGGCCAGCGGCCTCCTACAATGAGCAGTTCTTC.

This chain links TRBV29-1 with TRBJ1-2, with TRBD1 matching 7 bases. The CDR3 sequence is 14 residues long. CDR1 SQVTM and CDR2 ANQGSEA come from the germline V gene. V shed 7 bases and J 3 bases; nucleotides not matched to a gene: 11. The DNA of the CDR3 is TGCAGCGCCGACCCTGGTCAGGGGGACTATGGCTACACCTTC. Translating gives CSADPGQGDYGYTF.

This chain links TRBV2 with TRBJ2-7; 11 nucleotides line up with TRBD2. V shed 7 bases, J shed 5 bases, and the junction held 4 bases outside the gene matches. CDR1 is SNHLY, CDR2 FYNNEI, per germline. This CDR3 spans 13 amino acids. This CDR3 reads CASKPSGGNEQYF. The CDR3 coding sequence is TGTGCCAGCAAGCCTAGCGGGGGGAACGAGCAGTACTTC.

This sequence joins TRBV28 and TRBJ1-1; 8 bases are shared with TRBD1. The germline V gene encodes CDR1 MDHEN and CDR2 SYDVKM. J gave up 1 base and V 2 bases, and 12 bases lay outside the gene matches. This CDR3 has 18 amino acids. The CDR3 region has the DNA TGTGCCAGCAGTTTAGTGGGGGGCAGGGGGCGCAGGAACACTGAAGCTTTCTTT. Translation gives CASSLVGGRGRRNTEAFF.

This chain uses TRBV2 with TRBJ2-7, with D unclear. Germline V gene sequence: CDR1 SNHLY, CDR2 FYNNEI. The CDR3 totals 14 residues. V was clipped by 3 bases and J by 6 bases, with 15 bases between them. CDR3 bases: TGTGCCAGCAGTGAGGCGGCCAAACCTGGCGAGCAGTACTTC. Amino acids: CASSEAAKPGEQYF.

This clone appeared a single time. V usage is TRBV2 and J usage is TRBJ1-2; weak D call: TRBD1 (6 bases). Germline CDR1 SNHLY, CDR2 FYNNEI. Trimming cost V 6 bases and J 8 bases, with 16 bases left between them. The CDR3 is made up of 13 amino acids. CDR3 in amino acids: CASRKQGTGGYTF. CDR3 sequence (DNA): TGTGCCAGCAGAAAACAGGGAACGGGCGGCTACACCTTC.

V is TRBV11-3 and J is TRBJ1-1; D is ambiguous. V was pared by 1 base and J by 5 bases, with 8 bases between. CDR3 length equals 13 residues. The germline V gene has CDR1 SGHNT and CDR2 YENEEA. The CDR3 sequence is CASSLGQSTEAFF. As DNA, the CDR3 is TGTGCCAGCAGCTTAGGGCAAAGTACTGAAGCTTTCTTT.

The chain couples TRBV10-3 to TRBJ2-3, with 12 bases matching TRBD1. V lost 3 bases, J lost 2 bases, and 6 bases stayed unmatched. This CDR3 region has 17 residues. Germline V gives CDR1 ENHRY, CDR2 SYGVKD. In nucleotides, the CDR3 is TGTGCCATCAGTGATCCCTCGGGACAGGGGGCCACAGATACGCAGTATTTT. It encodes CAISDPSGQGATDTQYF.

The V and J genes are TRBV6-1 and TRBJ1-3, with a possible D match to TRBD1 (6 bases). The CDR3 loop spans 15 amino acids. Per germline, CDR1 MNHNS and CDR2 SASEGT. Trimming pared 5 bases from V and 0 bases from J, leaving 11 bases between. CDR3 coding DNA: TGTGCCAGCAGTCGCCAGGGGTACTCTGGAAACACCATATATTTT. Translated, it gives CASSRQGYSGNTIYF.

This clone was detected a few times. The chain carries TRBV10-3 and TRBJ2-5; TRBD2 might be the D (6 bases). The ends were cut back, 6 bases at V and 1 base at J, with 12 bases in the middle. Germline V CDR1 and CDR2: ENHRY, SYGVKD. This CDR3 contains 14 residues. The CDR3 loop is CAIREGGSQETQYF. In DNA, the CDR3 is TGTGCCATCAGGGAGGGAGGAAGCCAAGAGACCCAGTACTTC.

The CDR3 here is CASSSSLSGGADAFF. The CDR3 DNA reads as TGTGCCAGCAGCTCATCACTATCAGGGGGCGCAGATGCTTTCTTT. This chain uses TRBV7-3 with TRBJ1-1; TRBD1 matches at 8 bases. CDR3 length equals 15 residues. V lost 4 bases, J lost 11 bases, and 15 bases stayed unmatched. Germline CDR1 is SGHTA and CDR2 is FQGTGA.